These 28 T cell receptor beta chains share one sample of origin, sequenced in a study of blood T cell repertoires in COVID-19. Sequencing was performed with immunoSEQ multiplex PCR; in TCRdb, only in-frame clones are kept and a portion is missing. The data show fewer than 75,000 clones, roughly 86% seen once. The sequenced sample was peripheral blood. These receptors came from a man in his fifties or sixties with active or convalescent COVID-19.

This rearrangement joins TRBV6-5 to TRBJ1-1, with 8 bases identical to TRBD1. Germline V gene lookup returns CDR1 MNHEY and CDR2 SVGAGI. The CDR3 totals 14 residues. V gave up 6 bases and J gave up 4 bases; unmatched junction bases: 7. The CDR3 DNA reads TGTGCCAGCAGGAGAGGACAGGGTCCCACTGAAGCTTTCTTT. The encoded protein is CASRRGQGPTEAFF.

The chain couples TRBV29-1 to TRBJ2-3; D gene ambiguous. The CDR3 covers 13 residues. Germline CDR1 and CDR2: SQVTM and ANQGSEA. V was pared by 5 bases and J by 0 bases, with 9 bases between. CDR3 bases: TGCAGCGTTTCGCCGGTTAGCACAGATACGCAGTATTTT. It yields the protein CSVSPVSTDTQYF.

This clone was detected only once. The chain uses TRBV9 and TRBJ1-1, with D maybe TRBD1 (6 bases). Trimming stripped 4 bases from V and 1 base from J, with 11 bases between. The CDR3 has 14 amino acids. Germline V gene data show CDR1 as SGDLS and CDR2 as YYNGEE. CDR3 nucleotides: TGTGCCAGCAGCCGGCAGGGGACGAACACTGAAGCTTTCTTT. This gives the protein CASSRQGTNTEAFF. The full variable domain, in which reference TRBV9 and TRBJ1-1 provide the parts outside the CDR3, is DSGVTQTPKHLITATGQRVTLRCSPRSGDLSVYWYQQSLDQGLQFLIQYYNGEERAKGNILERFSAQQFPDLHSELNLSSLELGDSALYFCASSRQGTNTEAFFGQGTRLTVV.

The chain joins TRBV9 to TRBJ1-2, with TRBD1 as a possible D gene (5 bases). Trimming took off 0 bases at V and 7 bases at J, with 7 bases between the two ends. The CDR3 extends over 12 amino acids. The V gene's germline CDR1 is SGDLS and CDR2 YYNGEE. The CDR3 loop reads CASSVAGGGYTF. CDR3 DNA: TGTGCCAGCAGCGTAGCGGGGGGTGGCTACACCTTC.

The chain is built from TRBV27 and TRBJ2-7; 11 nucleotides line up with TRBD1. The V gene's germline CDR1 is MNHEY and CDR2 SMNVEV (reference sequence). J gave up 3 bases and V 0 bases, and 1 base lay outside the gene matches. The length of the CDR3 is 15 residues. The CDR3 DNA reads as TGTGCCAGCAGTTTATCCGGGACAGGGGGCTACGAGCAGTACTTC. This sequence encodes CASSLSGTGGYEQYF.

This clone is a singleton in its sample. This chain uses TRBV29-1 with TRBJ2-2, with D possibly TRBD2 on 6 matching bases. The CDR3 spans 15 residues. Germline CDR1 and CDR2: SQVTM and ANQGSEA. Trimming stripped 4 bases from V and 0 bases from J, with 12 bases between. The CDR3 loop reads CSVVGRTTNTGELFF. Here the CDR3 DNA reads TGCAGCGTTGTGGGCAGGACTACGAACACCGGGGAGCTGTTTTTT.

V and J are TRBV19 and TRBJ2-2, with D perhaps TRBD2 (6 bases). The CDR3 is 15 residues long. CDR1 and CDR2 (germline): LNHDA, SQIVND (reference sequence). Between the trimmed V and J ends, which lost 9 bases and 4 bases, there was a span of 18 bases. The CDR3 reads CASERRGGATGELFF. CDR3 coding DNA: TGTGCCAGCGAAAGAAGGGGAGGAGCCACCGGGGAGCTGTTTTTT.

CDR3 in DNA: TGTGCCAGTAGTATAGACCCGGACAGGGTCGGCTACACCTTC. The encoded protein is CASSIDPDRVGYTF. This chain links TRBV19 with TRBJ1-2; 8 bases agree with TRBD1. The CDR3 has 14 amino acids. Germline CDR1 LNHDA, CDR2 SQIVND (reference sequence). Trimming cost V 0 bases and J 8 bases; bases outside gene matches: 5.

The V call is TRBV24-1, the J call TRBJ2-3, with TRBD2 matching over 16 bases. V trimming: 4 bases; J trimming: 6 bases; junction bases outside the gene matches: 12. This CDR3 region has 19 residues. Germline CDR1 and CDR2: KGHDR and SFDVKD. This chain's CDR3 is CATSDPGLAGGKPLDTQYF. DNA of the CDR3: TGTGCCACCAGTGACCCGGGACTAGCGGGGGGGAAACCCTTGGATACGCAGTATTTT.

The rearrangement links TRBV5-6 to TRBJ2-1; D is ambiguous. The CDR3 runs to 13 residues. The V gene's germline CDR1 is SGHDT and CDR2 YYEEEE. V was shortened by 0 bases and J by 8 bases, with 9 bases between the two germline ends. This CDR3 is CASSLVLRDEQFF. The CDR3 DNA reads TGTGCCAGCAGCTTGGTTCTTCGGGATGAGCAGTTCTTC.

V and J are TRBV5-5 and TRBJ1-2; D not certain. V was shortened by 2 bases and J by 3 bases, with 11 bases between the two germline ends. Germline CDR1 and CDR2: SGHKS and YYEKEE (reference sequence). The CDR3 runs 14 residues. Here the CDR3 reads CASSLVGRDYGYTF. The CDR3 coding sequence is TGTGCCAGCAGCTTAGTAGGGAGGGACTATGGCTACACCTTC.

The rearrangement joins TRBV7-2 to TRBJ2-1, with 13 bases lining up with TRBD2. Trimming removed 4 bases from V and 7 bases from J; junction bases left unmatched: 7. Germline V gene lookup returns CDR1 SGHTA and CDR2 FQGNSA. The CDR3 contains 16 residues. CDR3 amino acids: CASSSQLAGGRNEQFF. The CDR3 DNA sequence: TGTGCCAGCAGCTCGCAACTAGCGGGGGGGCGGAATGAGCAGTTCTTC.

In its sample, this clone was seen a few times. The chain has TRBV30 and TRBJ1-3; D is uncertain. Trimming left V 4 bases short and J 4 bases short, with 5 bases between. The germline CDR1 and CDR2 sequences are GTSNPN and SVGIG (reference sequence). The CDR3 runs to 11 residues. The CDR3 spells CAWNLGNTIYF. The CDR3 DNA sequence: TGTGCCTGGAATCTCGGAAACACCATATATTTT. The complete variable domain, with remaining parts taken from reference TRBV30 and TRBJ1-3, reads SQTIHQWPATLVQPVGSPLSLECTVEGTSNPNLYWYRQAAGRGLQLLFYSVGIGQISSEVPQNLSASRPQDRQFILSSKKLLLSDSGFYLCAWNLGNTIYFGEGSWLTVV.

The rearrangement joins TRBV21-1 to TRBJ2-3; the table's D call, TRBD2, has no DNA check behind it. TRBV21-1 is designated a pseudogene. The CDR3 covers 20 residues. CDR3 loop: CASSPKRPGLAGGRTDTQYF. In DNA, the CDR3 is TGTGCCAGCAGCCCCAAACGCCCCGGACTAGCGGGGGGTAGAACAGATACGCAGTATTTT.

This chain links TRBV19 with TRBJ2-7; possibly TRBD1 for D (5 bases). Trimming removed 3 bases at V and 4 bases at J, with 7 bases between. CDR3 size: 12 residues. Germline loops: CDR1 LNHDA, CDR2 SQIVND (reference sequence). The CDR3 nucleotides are TGTGCCAGTAGTATGTCAGGGTACGAGCAGTACTTC. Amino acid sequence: CASSMSGYEQYF.

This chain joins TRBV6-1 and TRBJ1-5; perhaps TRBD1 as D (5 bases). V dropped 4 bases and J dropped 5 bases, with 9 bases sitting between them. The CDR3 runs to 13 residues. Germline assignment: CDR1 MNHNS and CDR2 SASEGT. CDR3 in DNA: TGTGCCAGCAGTGTGTCACAGGATCAGCCCCAGCATTTT. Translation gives CASSVSQDQPQHF.

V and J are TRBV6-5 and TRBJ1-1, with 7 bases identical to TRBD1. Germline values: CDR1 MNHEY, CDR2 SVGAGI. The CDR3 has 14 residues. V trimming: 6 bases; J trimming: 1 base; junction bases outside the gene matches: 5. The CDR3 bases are TGTGCCAGCAGCAGCAGGGGGGAGAACACTGAAGCTTTCTTT. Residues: CASSSRGENTEAFF.

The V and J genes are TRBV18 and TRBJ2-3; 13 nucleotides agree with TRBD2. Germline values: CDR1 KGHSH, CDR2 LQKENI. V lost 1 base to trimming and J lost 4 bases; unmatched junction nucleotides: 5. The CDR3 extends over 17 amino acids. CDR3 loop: CASSPQGLAGIADTQYF. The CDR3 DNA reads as TGTGCCAGCTCACCACAGGGACTAGCGGGAATCGCAGATACGCAGTATTTT.

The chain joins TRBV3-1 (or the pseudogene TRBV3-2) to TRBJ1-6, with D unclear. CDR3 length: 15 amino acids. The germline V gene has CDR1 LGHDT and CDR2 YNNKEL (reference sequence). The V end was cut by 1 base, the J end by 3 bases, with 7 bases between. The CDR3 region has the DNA TGTGCCAGCAGCCAAGGTCTTTTCTATAATTCACCCCTCCACTTT. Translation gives CASSQGLFYNSPLHF.

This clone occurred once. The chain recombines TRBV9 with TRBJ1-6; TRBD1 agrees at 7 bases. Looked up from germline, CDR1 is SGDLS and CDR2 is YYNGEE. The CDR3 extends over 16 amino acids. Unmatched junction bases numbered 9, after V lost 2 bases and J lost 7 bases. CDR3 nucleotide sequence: TGTGCCAGCAGCGTGGGAAACAGGGGCTCCAATTCACCCCTCCACTTT. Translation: CASSVGNRGSNSPLHF.

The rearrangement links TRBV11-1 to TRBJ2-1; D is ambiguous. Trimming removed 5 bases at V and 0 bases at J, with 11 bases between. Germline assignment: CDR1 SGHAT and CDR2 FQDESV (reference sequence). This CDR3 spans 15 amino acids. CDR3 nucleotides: TGTGCCAGCAGCCCCCGACACGACTCCTACAATGAGCAGTTCTTC. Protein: CASSPRHDSYNEQFF.

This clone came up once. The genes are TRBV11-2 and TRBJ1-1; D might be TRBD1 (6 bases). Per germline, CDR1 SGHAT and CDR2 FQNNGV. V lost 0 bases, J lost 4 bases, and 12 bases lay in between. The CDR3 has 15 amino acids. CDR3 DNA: TGTGCCAGCAGCTTAGATCTGGGGGCTGTCACTGAAGCTTTCTTT. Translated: CASSLDLGAVTEAFF.

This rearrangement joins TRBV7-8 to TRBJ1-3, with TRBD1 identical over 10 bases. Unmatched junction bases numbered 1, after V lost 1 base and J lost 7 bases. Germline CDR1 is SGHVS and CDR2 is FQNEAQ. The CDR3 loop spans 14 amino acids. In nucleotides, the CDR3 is TGTGCCAGCAGCTTAGGACAGGGGGCCAACACCATATATTTT. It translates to CASSLGQGANTIYF.

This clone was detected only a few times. The CDR3 sequence: CASSLEQGMRNQPQHF. CDR3 DNA sequence: TGTGCCAGCAGCTTAGAACAGGGAATGCGCAATCAGCCCCAGCATTTT. The gene calls are TRBV7-8 and TRBJ1-5; possible D gene TRBD1, 6 bases. V was trimmed by 1 base and J by 2 bases, leaving 12 bases between them. Germline V lookup: CDR1 SGHVS, CDR2 FQNEAQ. CDR3 length equals 16 residues.

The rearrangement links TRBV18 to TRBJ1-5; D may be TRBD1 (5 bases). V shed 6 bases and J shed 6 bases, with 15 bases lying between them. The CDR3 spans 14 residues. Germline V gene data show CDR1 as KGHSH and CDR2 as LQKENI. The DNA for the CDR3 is TGTGCCAGCTCGCCGACAGAGGACGGTCAGCCCCAGCATTTT. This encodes CASSPTEDGQPQHF.

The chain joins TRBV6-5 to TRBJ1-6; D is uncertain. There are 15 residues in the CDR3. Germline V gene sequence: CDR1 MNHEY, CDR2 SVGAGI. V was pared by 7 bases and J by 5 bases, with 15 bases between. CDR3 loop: CASTRATSNNSPLHF. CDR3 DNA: TGTGCCAGCACCCGCGCCACGAGCAATAATTCACCCCTCCACTTT.

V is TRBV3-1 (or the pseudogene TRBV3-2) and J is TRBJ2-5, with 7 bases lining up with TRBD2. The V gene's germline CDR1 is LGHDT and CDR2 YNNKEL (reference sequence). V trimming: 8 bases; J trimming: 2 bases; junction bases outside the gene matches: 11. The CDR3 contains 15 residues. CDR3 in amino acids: CASATSGAGQETQYF. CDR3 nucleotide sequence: TGTGCCAGCGCCACCTCTGGAGCGGGGCAAGAGACCCAGTACTTC.

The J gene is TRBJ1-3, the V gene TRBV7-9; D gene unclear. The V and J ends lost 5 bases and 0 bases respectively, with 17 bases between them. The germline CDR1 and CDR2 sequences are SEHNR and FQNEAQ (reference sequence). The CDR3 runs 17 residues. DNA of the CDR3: TGTGCCAGCAGCCTTTCTTCTGTGTCAGACTCTGGAAACACCATATATTTT. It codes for CASSLSSVSDSGNTIYF.